These T cell receptor beta chains were read from a single sample in a study of vaccination and CD4 T cells after COVID-19. The antigens of these receptors remain unknown. TCRdb fed the PCR reads into MiXCR, producing one record per CDR3 protein. The data contain over 6,000 distinct CDR3 sequences, around 71% of them singletons. Sequenced material: CD4+ T cells from blood, cultured in vitro. The receptors originated from a human donor in good health. Each CDR3 is given with its conserved first and last residue. The order of the fields is D gene, V gene, J gene, clone size, CDR3 protein, CDR3 DNA. A D gene is named only where the DNA matches it firmly. The size field is filled for only some rows; it gives once, few, many or a size class.

>-|TRBV10-3|TRBJ1-6|-
CAIAGTPDNSPLHF
TGTGCCATCGCCGGGACACCCGATAATTCACCCCTCCACTTT
>-|TRBV19|TRBJ2-5|medium-sized
CASSIRHQETQYF
TGTGCCAGTAGTATAAGACATCAAGAGACCCAGTACTTC
>-|TRBV7-9|TRBJ1-2|-
CASSWIGSNYGYTF
TGTGCCAGCAGCTGGATAGGTTCTAACTATGGCTACACCTTC
>-|TRBV10-3|TRBJ1-1|few
CAISESRGTEAFF
TGTGCCATCAGTGAGTCCAGGGGCACTGAAGCTTTCTTT
>-|TRBV7-2|TRBJ1-5|-
CASSLVRPRWGNQPQHF
TGTGCCAGCAGCTTAGTTCGGCCCCGCTGGGGCAATCAGCCCCAGCATTTT
>-|TRBV18|TRBJ1-2|few
CASSPKTHYGYTF
TGTGCCAGCTCACCAAAGACACACTATGGCTACACCTTC
>-|TRBV19|TRBJ1-2|-
CASTTQGGYGYTF
TGTGCCAGTACCACACAGGGTGGCTATGGCTACACCTTC
>TRBD2|TRBV6-5|TRBJ2-5|few
CASSYVAGLVETQYF
TGTGCCAGCAGTTACGTAGCGGGACTAGTAGAGACCCAGTACTTC
>-|TRBV27|TRBJ1-2|few
CASSFTGTGGYTF
TGTGCCAGCAGTTTCACAGGGACTGGCGGCTACACCTTC
>TRBD1|TRBV6-2/TRBV6-3|TRBJ1-5|once
CASGRGRDQPQHF
TGTGCCAGCGGCAGGGGGCGAGATCAGCCCCAGCATTTT
>TRBD1|TRBV7-2|TRBJ1-6|few
CASSPDRGDSLHF
TGTGCCAGCAGCCCCGACAGGGGGGATTCCCTCCACTTT
>TRBD1|TRBV6-1|TRBJ1-1|once
CASSAQGGTRNTEAFF
TGTGCCAGCAGCGCCCAGGGGGGAACAAGGAACACTGAAGCTTTCTTT
>-|TRBV20-1|TRBJ1-2|few
CSAADRTSNYGYTF
TGCAGTGCTGCAGACAGGACATCCAACTATGGCTACACCTTC
>-|TRBV20-1|TRBJ1-5|few
CSARAQGGAGQQPQHF
TGCAGTGCTAGAGCGCAAGGGGGGGCAGGGCAACAGCCCCAGCATTTT
>TRBD1|TRBV7-8|TRBJ1-5|-
CASSPGHRGQGQPQHF
TGTGCCAGCAGCCCAGGCCACAGGGGGCAAGGTCAGCCCCAGCATTTT
>-|TRBV20-1|TRBJ2-2|-
CSAISGNTGELFF
TGCAGTGCTATAAGCGGTAACACCGGGGAGCTGTTTTTT
>TRBD1|TRBV20-1|TRBJ1-1|few
CRAQSYTGGAMGTEAFF
TGCAGGGCCCAATCGTACACAGGGGGCGCAATGGGCACTGAAGCTTTCTTT
>-|TRBV7-8|TRBJ1-5|few
CASRERRGQPQHF
TGTGCCAGCAGGGAGAGGCGGGGGCAGCCCCAGCATTTT
>TRBD1|TRBV20-1|TRBJ1-5|few
CSARAGQGNNQPQHF
TGCAGTGCTAGAGCGGGACAGGGGAACAACCAGCCCCAGCATTTT
>-|TRBV28|TRBJ2-3|-
CASSFPITLFGRPRTDTQYF
TGTGCCAGCAGTTTCCCCATCACCCTCTTTGGGAGACCTCGCACAGATACGCAGTATTTT
>-|TRBV2|TRBJ1-5|-
CASSGRGGLNQPQHF
TGTGCCAGCAGTGGCCGGGGGGGGCTCAATCAGCCCCAGCATTTT
>TRBD2|TRBV27|TRBJ2-5|-
CASRSSGTGTQYF
TGTGCCAGCAGATCCAGCGGGACGGGGACCCAGTACTTC
>-|TRBV6-4|TRBJ1-2|-
CASGMGPLQHGYTF
TGTGCCAGCGGGATGGGGCCCCTCCAGCATGGCTACACCTTC
>-|TRBV20-1|TRBJ2-7|few
CSARSGGREQYF
TGCAGTGCTAGGTCGGGCGGGCGCGAGCAGTACTTC
>-|TRBV6-1|TRBJ2-5|few
CASSSLGQTQYF
TGTGCCAGCAGCTCCCTCGGGCAGACCCAGTACTTC
>-|TRBV6-5|TRBJ1-6|once
CASSYSPDRLSSSPLHF
TGTGCCAGCAGTTACTCTCCGGACAGACTAAGTAGTTCACCCCTCCACTTT
>TRBD1|TRBV7-9|TRBJ1-4|once
CASSFGQGDEKLFF
TGTGCCAGCAGCTTCGGACAGGGTGATGAAAAACTGTTTTTT
>-|TRBV6-5|TRBJ1-5|-
CASSYSAGTTNQPQHF
TGTGCCAGCAGTTACTCCGCGGGGACAACTAATCAGCCCCAGCATTTT
>-|TRBV7-7|TRBJ2-5|-
CASSTTSGSGAQYF
TGTGCCAGCAGCACCACATCGGGGAGTGGGGCCCAGTACTTC